This passage covers 18 T cell receptor beta chains from one sample sequenced in a study of blood T cell repertoires in COVID-19. Libraries were prepared by immunoSEQ multiplex PCR; TCRdb keeps only in-frame clonotypes and omits some of them. This table holds approximately 19,000 clones, around 90% found once. Material for sequencing was peripheral blood. These receptors all come from a human donor in a cohort sampled during active COVID-19.

This clone has a handful of counts. The CDR3 protein is CASSLGTGVNSPLHF. CDR3 coding DNA: TGTGCCAGCAGCTTAGGGACAGGGGTCAATTCACCCCTCCACTTT. The chain joins TRBV7-9 to TRBJ1-6; 9 positions agree with TRBD1. The CDR3 loop spans 15 amino acids. Germline loops: CDR1 SEHNR, CDR2 FQNEAQ (reference sequence). V gave up 1 base and J gave up 7 bases; unmatched junction bases: 2.

CDR3: CASSLETGAGTEAFF. CDR3 bases: TGTGCCAGCAGCTTGGAAACAGGGGCGGGCACTGAAGCTTTCTTT. The rearrangement links TRBV5-6 to TRBJ1-1; 7 bases are shared with TRBD1. The J segment lost 4 bases and the V segment lost 0 bases, leaving 6 bases of the junction unmatched. Germline V gives CDR1 SGHDT, CDR2 YYEEEE. CDR3 size: 15 residues.

The J gene is TRBJ1-3, the V gene TRBV18; the D gene is possibly TRBD1 (6 bases). This CDR3 is 14 amino acids long. V was pared by 4 bases and J by 0 bases, with 7 bases between. Per germline, CDR1 KGHSH and CDR2 LQKENI. CDR3 loop: CASSRQVSGNTIYF. CDR3 in DNA: TGTGCCAGCTCACGACAGGTCTCTGGAAACACCATATATTTT. Full variable domain (rest looked up from reference TRBV18 and TRBJ1-3): NAGVMQNPRHLVRRRGQEARLRCSPMKGHSHVYWYRQLPEEGLKFMVYLQKENIIDESGMPKERFSAEFPKEGPSILRIQQVVRGDSAAYFCASSRQVSGNTIYFGEGSWLTVV.

Points on this clone: Within the sample, other DNA sequences also encode this same CDR3. The chain is built from TRBV7-9 and TRBJ2-1, with 14 positions matching TRBD2. The CDR3 runs to 15 residues. The V gene end was trimmed by 6 bases and the J gene end by 8 bases; junction bases not matched to a gene: 6. The germline CDR1 and CDR2 sequences are SEHNR and FQNEAQ (reference sequence). DNA of the CDR3: TGTGCCAGCAGTACCGGGACTAGCGGGGGCTATGAGCAGTTCTTC. Translating it yields CASSTGTSGGYEQFF.

The rearrangement uses TRBV4-3 and TRBJ1-2; a possible D gene is TRBD1 (5 bases). Trimming removed 0 bases at V and 0 bases at J, with 11 bases between. The CDR3 extends over 16 amino acids. Germline lookup yields CDR1 LGHNA and CDR2 YSLEER. The CDR3 bases are TGCGCCAGCAGCCAAGACCGGCAGGGTGCTAACTATGGCTACACCTTC. Protein: CASSQDRQGANYGYTF.

V is TRBV14 and J is TRBJ1-1; D perhaps matches TRBD1 (6 bases). CDR3 size: 14 residues. V was trimmed by 0 bases and J by 4 bases, leaving 9 bases between them. Germline loops: CDR1 SGHDN, CDR2 FVKESK. The chain's CDR3 is CASSQDLQGTEAFF. CDR3 in DNA: TGTGCCAGCAGCCAAGATTTACAGGGCACTGAAGCTTTCTTT.

The CDR3 DNA reads TGTGCCAGCAGCTTGGCACAGGTAGAGACCCAGTACTTC. It translates to CASSLAQVETQYF. The chain carries TRBV5-4 and TRBJ2-5; perhaps TRBD1 as D (5 bases). The CDR3 loop spans 13 amino acids. Germline CDR1 is SGHNT and CDR2 is YYREEE (reference sequence). The V end was cut by 0 bases, the J end by 4 bases, with 7 bases between.

The chain recombines TRBV6-6 with TRBJ1-6; no reliable D call. This CDR3 is 13 amino acids long. The germline V and J ends were trimmed by 4 bases and 7 bases, with 8 bases remaining between them. Germline V gene data show CDR1 as MNHNY and CDR2 as SVGAGI (reference sequence). CDR3 sequence: CASSSSSNSPLHF. The DNA of the CDR3 is TGTGCCAGCAGTTCCTCGAGCAATTCACCCCTCCACTTT.

This clone was counted a single time. The chain recombines TRBV5-1 with TRBJ2-7, with 12 bases matching TRBD2. Per germline, CDR1 SGHRS and CDR2 YFSETQ. This CDR3 is 18 amino acids long. J was trimmed by 2 bases and V by 1 base; bases with no gene match: 10. The CDR3 nucleotides are TGCGCCAGCAGCTTGACGGGACTAGCGGGTGGGGCCCCCTACGAGCAGTACTTC. Protein product: CASSLTGLAGGAPYEQYF.

This chain uses TRBV4-1 with TRBJ1-4, with D possibly matching TRBD1 (5 bases). Germline V gene sequence: CDR1 MGHRA, CDR2 YSYEKL. This CDR3 comprises 17 residues. V was cut by 1 base and J by 1 base, with 13 bases left in between. The DNA of the CDR3 is TGCGCCAGCAGCCAAGTCGCCTTGCAGGGAACTAATGAAAAACTGTTTTTT. Translated, it gives CASSQVALQGTNEKLFF.

The J gene is TRBJ1-1, the V gene TRBV10-2; the D gene is possibly TRBD1 (5 bases). The V gene's germline CDR1 is WSHSY and CDR2 SAAADI. Trimming pared 2 bases from V and 5 bases from J, leaving 9 bases between. The CDR3 is made up of 13 amino acids. CDR3 nucleotide sequence: TGCGCCAGCAGTGAGGGCAGGGTTACTGAAGCTTTCTTT. It codes for CASSEGRVTEAFF.

The chain carries TRBV7-2 and TRBJ2-7; possible D gene TRBD1, 5 bases. The V gene's germline CDR1 is SGHTA and CDR2 FQGNSA. The V and J ends lost 4 bases and 6 bases respectively, with 16 bases between them. CDR3 length equals 14 residues. CDR3 residues: CASSSGDRASEQYF. In DNA, the CDR3 is TGTGCCAGCAGCTCAGGAGACAGAGCCTCCGAGCAGTACTTC.

The chain has TRBV7-3 and TRBJ2-7; D might be TRBD2 (6 bases). The CDR3 spans 15 residues. Trimming removed 6 bases at V and 0 bases at J, with 15 bases between. The germline V gene encodes CDR1 SGHTA and CDR2 FQGTGA. CDR3 region: CASSEAAGSSYEQYF. For the CDR3, the DNA is TGTGCCAGCAGTGAGGCGGCGGGGAGCTCCTACGAGCAGTACTTC.

This sequence joins TRBV5-6 and TRBJ1-6; D is perhaps TRBD1 (6 bases). The germline V gene encodes CDR1 SGHDT and CDR2 YYEEEE. The CDR3 covers 15 residues. Between the trimmed V and J ends, which lost 5 bases and 4 bases, there was a span of 13 bases. The CDR3 DNA is TGTGCCAGCAGTCCACAGGGTGGATATAATTCACCCCTCCACTTT. This gives the protein CASSPQGGYNSPLHF.

The V call is TRBV29-1, the J call TRBJ2-2, with a tentative D call TRBD2 (6 bases). From germline, CDR1 is SQVTM and CDR2 ANQGSEA. This CDR3 comprises 18 residues. For the CDR3, the DNA is TGCAGGGTTAGCGGACCCCTTTTTTACGAACGGGGCACCGGGGAGCTGTTTTTT. It specifies CRVSGPLFYERGTGELFF.

The chain joins TRBV5-1 to TRBJ2-3; D is ambiguous. Germline V gene data show CDR1 as SGHRS and CDR2 as YFSETQ. V was clipped by 4 bases and J by 0 bases, with 12 bases between them. The CDR3 contains 15 residues. The CDR3 protein is CASSPELSSTDTQYF. The CDR3 region has the DNA TGCGCCAGCAGCCCGGAGCTGTCAAGCACAGATACGCAGTATTTT. Together with reference TRBV5-1 and TRBJ2-3, the CDR3 gives the full variable domain: KAGVTQTPRYLIKTRGQQVTLSCSPISGHRSVSWYQQTPGQGLQFLFEYFSETQRNKGNFPGRFSGRQFSNSRSEMNVSTLELGDSALYLCASSPELSSTDTQYFGPGTRLTVL.

This sequence joins TRBV6-2 or TRBV6-3 and TRBJ1-1; weak D call: TRBD1 (6 bases). Trimming left V 4 bases short and J 2 bases short, with 11 bases between. Germline V gives CDR1 MNHEY, CDR2 SVGEGT. The CDR3 sequence is 14 residues long. The CDR3 spells CASSFGTPNTEAFF. The CDR3 bases are TGTGCCAGCAGTTTCGGGACACCAAACACTGAAGCTTTCTTT.

The chain has TRBV10-3 and TRBJ2-1; TRBD2 aligns across 14 bases. This CDR3 is 14 amino acids long. CDR1 ENHRY and CDR2 SYGVKD come from the germline V gene. V shed 10 bases and J 5 bases; nucleotides not matched to a gene: 4. The CDR3 DNA follows: TGTGCCACCCGGACTAGCGGGAGGAACAATGAGCAGTTCTTC. This sequence encodes CATRTSGRNNEQFF.